What follows describes a single TCR beta chain. As yet, its antigen is unknown. The data were obtained in a study of memory CD4+ T cells and cytomegalovirus serostatus. Study-level information: Healthy Belgian adult donors included 9 or 10 CMV-positive and approximately 25 CMV-negative people.

The protocol was immunoSEQ multiplex PCR, while the TCRdb copy is restricted to in-frame clones and leaves out a portion. The sample lists about 45,000 clones, around 82% occurring once. Findings and caveats of the study: Suggested: most of the CMV-linked TCR signature lies in CD4+ memory cells.

The sort gate was single viable CD3+CD4+CD8-CD45RO+ cells for memory CD4+ T cells. Total CD4+ T cells were enriched by CD4 positive selection. The length of the CDR3 is 13 residues. Germline values: CDR1 SGHTA, CDR2 FQGNSA. V was clipped by 4 bases and J by 1 base, with 6 bases between them. Sequencing was performed on memory CD4+ T cells from blood. This clonotype originated in an adult in good health and CMV-seronegative. The chain links TRBV7-2 to TRBJ2-3; D unclear. The CDR3 DNA reads as TGTGCCAGCAGCTCCGACCGCACAGATACGCAGTATTTT. Its protein is CASSSDRTDTQYF.